The present entry profiles one T cell receptor (beta chain) with its context. Antigen: not known. Profiling relied on immunoSEQ multiplex PCR, and the TCRdb table lists in-frame clones only, not all of them. The data contain some 120,000 clones, 90% to 95% of them seen just once; the ten biggest clones take up 0.95% to 1.5%. The CDR3 runs to 13 residues. Germline V lookup: CDR1 SEHNR, CDR2 FQNEAQ (reference sequence). Trimming removed 6 bases from V and 0 bases from J, with 9 bases in between. The data originate from a study of graft-versus-host responses after intestinal transplantation. Study-wide points: Graft-versus-host to host-versus-graft clonal ratios in allografts were high in patients with graft-donor T cell macrochimerism.

The chain couples TRBV7-9 to TRBJ2-7; either TRBD1 or TRBD2 may supply D (5 bases each). This sequence was found in a human donor who was the organ donor for an intestinal transplant. Specimen: unstimulated CD8+ T cells sorted from spleen or lymph node cells, collected before transplant. The CDR3 is CASSEGLSYEQYF. The CDR3, as DNA: TGTGCCAGCAGTGAGGGGCTCTCCTACGAGCAGTACTTC.